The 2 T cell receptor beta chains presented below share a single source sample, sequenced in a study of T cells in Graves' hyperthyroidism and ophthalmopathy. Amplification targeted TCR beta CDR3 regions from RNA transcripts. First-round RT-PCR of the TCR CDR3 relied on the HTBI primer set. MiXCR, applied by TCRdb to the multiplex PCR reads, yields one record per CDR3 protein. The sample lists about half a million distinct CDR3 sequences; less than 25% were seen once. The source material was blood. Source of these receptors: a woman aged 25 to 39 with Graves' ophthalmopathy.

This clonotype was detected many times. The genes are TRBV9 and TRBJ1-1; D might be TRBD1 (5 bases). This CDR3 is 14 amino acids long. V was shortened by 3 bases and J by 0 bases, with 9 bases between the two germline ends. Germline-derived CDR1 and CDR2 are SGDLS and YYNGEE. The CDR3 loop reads CASSARQLNTEAFF. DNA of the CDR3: TGTGCCAGCAGCGCTCGACAGTTGAACACTGAAGCTTTCTTT.

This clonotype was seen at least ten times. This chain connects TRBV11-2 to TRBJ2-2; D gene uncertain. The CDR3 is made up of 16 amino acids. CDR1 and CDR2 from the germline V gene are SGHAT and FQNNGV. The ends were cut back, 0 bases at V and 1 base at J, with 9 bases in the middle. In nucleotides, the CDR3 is TGTGCCAGCAGCTTAGAAGGGATAGGGAACACCGGGGAGCTGTTTTTT. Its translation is CASSLEGIGNTGELFF.